Shown below are 16 T cell receptor beta chains from a single sample sequenced in a study of blood T cell repertoires in COVID-19. The protocol was immunoSEQ multiplex PCR, while the TCRdb copy is restricted to in-frame clones and leaves out a portion. The table shows about 140,000 clones, with more than 65% occurring only once. The sequenced sample was peripheral blood. The origin of the receptors is a man older than 75 with acute or convalescent COVID-19.

This clone appeared once. CDR3 sequence reads: CASRLVRNGGTGGFGYTF. CDR3 sequence (DNA): TGTGCAAGTCGCTTAGTCCGTAACGGCGGGACAGGGGGCTTTGGCTACACCTTC. The chain has TRBV12-2 and TRBJ1-2; the table's D call, TRBD1, was not checked against the DNA. TRBV12-2 is a recognized pseudogene. The CDR3 is 18 residues long.

This rearrangement joins TRBV12-3 or TRBV12-4 to TRBJ1-3, with no clear D. CDR3 length: 13 residues. Trimming stripped 3 bases from V and 7 bases from J, with 10 bases between. The CDR3 DNA reads as TGTGCCAGCAGTTTTGGCGGGGAGAACACCATATATTTT. Translated: CASSFGGENTIYF.

This sequence joins TRBV5-1 and TRBJ2-7, with TRBD2 matching over 7 bases. Trimming at V came to 4 bases and at J to 0 bases, leaving 1 base not matched to a gene. Germline CDR1 reads SGHRS; CDR2 reads YFSETQ. The CDR3 covers 13 residues. CDR3 region: CASSREASYEQYF. For the CDR3, the DNA is TGCGCCAGCAGCCGGGAGGCCTCCTACGAGCAGTACTTC.

The CDR3 bases are TGTGCCAGTTCAGGGACTAGCAGTGTAACCGGGGAGCTGTTTTTT. Its protein product is CASSGTSSVTGELFF. The chain has TRBV6-5 and TRBJ2-2; 9 nucleotides match TRBD2. Germline values: CDR1 MNHEY, CDR2 SVGAGI. J lost 5 bases, V lost 9 bases, and 10 bases had no gene match. The CDR3 loop spans 15 amino acids.

The chain recombines TRBV5-1 with TRBJ2-7; TRBD2 agrees at 10 bases. The CDR3 sequence is 16 residues long. Trimming took 4 bases from V and 5 from J; bases not matched to a gene: 12. Germline V lookup: CDR1 SGHRS, CDR2 YFSETQ. The CDR3 DNA is TGCGCCAGCAGCCCCTTTTCTAGCGGGGGTCTTGACGAGCAGTACTTC. Encoded protein: CASSPFSSGGLDEQYF.

This rearrangement joins TRBV5-4 to TRBJ2-5, with a weak D call TRBD2 (5 bases). CDR3 size: 14 residues. Trimming took off 0 bases at V and 4 bases at J, with 10 bases between the two ends. The germline V gene encodes CDR1 SGHNT and CDR2 YYREEE (reference sequence). CDR3 protein: CASSLERVRETQYF. For the CDR3, the DNA is TGTGCCAGCAGCTTGGAGAGGGTCAGAGAGACCCAGTACTTC.

This clone appeared a few times. The chain is built from TRBV14 and TRBJ2-3; D possibly corresponds to TRBD2 (5 bases). Germline V CDR1 and CDR2: SGHDN, FVKESK. This CDR3 comprises 17 residues. Trimming cost V 3 bases and J 2 bases, with 18 bases left between them. The CDR3 sequence: CASSHGVLGLITDTQYF. CDR3 sequence (DNA): TGTGCCAGCAGCCATGGGGTTCTCGGACTCATCACAGATACGCAGTATTTT.

The chain is built from TRBV7-2 and TRBJ2-2; 7 nucleotides line up with TRBD1. The germline V gene has CDR1 SGHTA and CDR2 FQGNSA. The CDR3 length is 16 residues. V trimming: 2 bases; J trimming: 5 bases; junction bases outside the gene matches: 8. The CDR3 DNA reads TGTGCCAGCAGCTTATTCGGGACAGAAGGGACCGGGGAGCTGTTTTTT. Translating gives CASSLFGTEGTGELFF.

The chain employs TRBV5-1 and TRBJ2-7; a possible D gene is TRBD2 (7 bases). Germline V gene sequence: CDR1 SGHRS, CDR2 YFSETQ. The CDR3 spans 15 residues. Trimming removed 4 bases from V and 0 bases from J, with 14 bases in between. CDR3 in DNA: TGCGCCAGCAGCCCTAGCGGACAGAGCTCCTACGAGCAGTACTTC. It is translated as CASSPSGQSSYEQYF.

The table lists this clone with a count of one. The chain joins TRBV18 to TRBJ1-2; 7 nucleotides agree with TRBD1. Germline values: CDR1 KGHSH, CDR2 LQKENI. The junction had 6 bases not matched to a gene; V was cut back by 0 bases and J by 2 bases. The CDR3 has 16 residues. The CDR3 sequence is CASSPPDRTPNYGYTF. As DNA, the CDR3 is TGTGCCAGCTCACCACCGGACAGGACCCCCAACTATGGCTACACCTTC.

The chain recombines TRBV28 with TRBJ2-5, with 8 bases fitting TRBD1. This CDR3 is built from 14 residues. V dropped 7 bases and J dropped 5; count of bases not matched to a gene: 9. The germline gives CDR1 MDHEN, CDR2 SYDVKM. CDR3 bases: TGTGCCAGCACTGAAGTGACAGGGGCGGAGACCCAGTACTTC. Translating gives CASTEVTGAETQYF.

There are a few counts of this clone. This sequence joins TRBV28 and TRBJ1-2; no clear D. The CDR3 extends over 14 amino acids. Germline values: CDR1 MDHEN, CDR2 SYDVKM. Trimming removed 3 bases at V and 4 bases at J, with 12 bases between. In DNA form, the CDR3 reads TGTGCCAGCAGTTTCGGTACAGCGGGCTATGGCTACACCTTC. It specifies CASSFGTAGYGYTF.

For the CDR3, the DNA is TGTGCCAGCTCACCCGGGGGAAATCAGCCCCAGCATTTT. This translates into CASSPGGNQPQHF. The V call is TRBV18, the J call TRBJ1-5, with D perhaps TRBD1 (5 bases). The length of the CDR3 is 13 residues. Trimming left V 3 bases short and J 4 bases short, with 7 bases between. The germline CDR1 and CDR2 sequences are KGHSH and LQKENI.

This chain links TRBV9 with TRBJ2-3; the match to TRBD2 covers 7 bases. J was trimmed by 4 bases and V by 0 bases; bases with no gene match: 5. This CDR3 spans 15 amino acids. Germline V lookup: CDR1 SGDLS, CDR2 YYNGEE. CDR3 in DNA: TGTGCCAGCAGCGTAGTAGGCGGGGGAGCAGATACGCAGTATTTT. Amino acid sequence: CASSVVGGGADTQYF.

The V and J genes are TRBV12-3 or TRBV12-4 and TRBJ1-2, with 8 bases matching TRBD1. The junction had 7 bases not matched to a gene; V was cut back by 6 bases and J by 7 bases. The CDR3 contains 13 residues. CDR3 nucleotide sequence: TGTGCCAGCAGAAGAGGACAGGGCTTTGGCTACACCTTC. Translation gives CASRRGQGFGYTF.

This clone was recorded only once. The gene calls are TRBV5-1 and TRBJ2-3, with D perhaps matching TRBD1 (6 bases). Germline-derived CDR1 and CDR2 are SGHRS and YFSETQ. This CDR3 region has 13 residues. Trimming cost V 5 bases and J 5 bases, with 12 bases left between them. CDR3 region: CASRGSDRDTQYF. The CDR3 DNA reads as TGCGCCAGCAGGGGATCGGACAGAGATACGCAGTATTTT.